The present T cell receptor beta chain was sequenced within a study of blood T cells in healthy people across ages. With respect to this clonotype: A junction boundary mismatches the germline segment, possibly from a read error.

PCR was performed a second time for about 7 to 12 cycles using a sample-barcoded 5' primer and a J-beta primer mix. Each CDR3 protein gets one entry after TCRdb re-called the 5' RACE reads with MiXCR. The table shows 700,000 or so distinct CDR3 sequences, with around 38% occurring only once. Germline lookup yields CDR1 SGHDN and CDR2 FVKESK. The CDR3 covers 17 residues. The V and J genes are TRBV14 and TRBJ2-7; 10 positions agree with TRBD1. Source material: blood. This sequence was found in a man at least 80 years old in good health. The CDR3 sequence: CASSLPGQGLSSYGQYF. CDR3 nucleotide sequence: TGTGCCAGCAGCCTGCCGGGACAGGGGCTTAGCTCCTACGGGCAGTACTTC.